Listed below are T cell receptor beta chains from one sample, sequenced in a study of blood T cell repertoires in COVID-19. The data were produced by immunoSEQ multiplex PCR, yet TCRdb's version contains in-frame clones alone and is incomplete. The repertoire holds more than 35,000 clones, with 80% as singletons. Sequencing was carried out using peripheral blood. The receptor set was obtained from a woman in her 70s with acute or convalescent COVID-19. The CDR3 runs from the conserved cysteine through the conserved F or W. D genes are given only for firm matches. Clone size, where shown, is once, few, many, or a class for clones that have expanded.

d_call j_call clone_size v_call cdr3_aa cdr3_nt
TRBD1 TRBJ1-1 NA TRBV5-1 CARRGQGGSTEAFF TGCGCCCGCAGAGGGCAGGGGGGATCGACTGAAGCTTTCTTT
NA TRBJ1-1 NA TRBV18 CASSSTGNTEAFF TGTGCCAGCTCATCGACAGGGAACACTGAAGCTTTCTTT
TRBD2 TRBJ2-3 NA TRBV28 CASSVSLAGGLTDTQYF TGTGCCAGCAGTGTCTCACTAGCGGGAGGACTCACAGATACGCAGTATTTT
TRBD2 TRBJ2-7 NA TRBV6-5 CASSYGGGTYEQYF TGTGCCAGCAGTTACGGCGGGGGGACCTACGAGCAGTACTTC
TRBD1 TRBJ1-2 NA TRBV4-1 CASSQPDRVYGYTF TGCGCCAGCAGCCAACCGGACAGGGTCTATGGCTACACCTTC
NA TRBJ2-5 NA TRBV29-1 CSGSDDQETQYF TGCAGCGGGTCAGATGACCAAGAGACCCAGTACTTC
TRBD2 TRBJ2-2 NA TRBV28 CASSLWRLAAPNTGELFF TGTGCCAGCAGTTTATGGAGACTAGCGGCTCCGAACACCGGGGAGCTGTTTTTT
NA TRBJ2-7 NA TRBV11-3 CASSLVGGEQYF TGTGCCAGCAGCTTAGTTGGAGGCGAGCAGTACTTC
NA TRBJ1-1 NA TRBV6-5 CASSYSGGGNTEAFF TGTGCCAGCAGTTACTCCGGGGGGGGAAACACTGAAGCTTTCTTT
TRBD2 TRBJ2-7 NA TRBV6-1 CASREPSGRGSYEQYF TGTGCCAGCAGAGAACCTAGCGGGAGAGGTTCCTACGAGCAGTACTTC
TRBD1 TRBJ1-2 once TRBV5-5 CASSMDGQGASGGYTF TGTGCCAGCAGTATGGATGGACAGGGGGCGAGCGGTGGCTACACCTTC
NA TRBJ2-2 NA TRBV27 CASSLLGRHGTSGELFF TGTGCCAGCAGTTTATTAGGCAGACACGGAACGAGCGGGGAGCTGTTTTTT
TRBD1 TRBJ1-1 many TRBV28 CASSLMGTGGVTEAFF TGTGCCAGCAGTTTAATGGGGACAGGGGGCGTCACTGAAGCTTTCTTT
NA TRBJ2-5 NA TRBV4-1 CASSVTGDETQYF TGCGCCAGCAGCGTGACAGGAGACGAGACCCAGTACTTC
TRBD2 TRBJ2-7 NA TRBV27 CASSSRLAGGSYEQYF TGTGCCAGCAGTTCGAGACTAGCGGGAGGATCCTACGAGCAGTACTTC
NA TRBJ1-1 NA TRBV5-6 CASSLFRGGDTEAFF TGTGCCAGCAGCTTGTTCCGGGGAGGTGACACTGAAGCTTTCTTT
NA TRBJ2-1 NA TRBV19 CASSIGRNEQFF TGTGCCAGTAGTATAGGGCGGAATGAGCAGTTCTTC
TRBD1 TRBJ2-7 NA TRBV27 CASGDSSYEQYF TGTGCCAGCGGGGACAGTTCCTACGAGCAGTACTTC
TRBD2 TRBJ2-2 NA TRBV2 CASSEALGLARNTGELFF TGTGCCAGCAGTGAAGCGCTCGGACTAGCCAGAAACACCGGGGAGCTGTTTTTT
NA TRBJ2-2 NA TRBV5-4 CASSLGQDNTGELFF TGTGCCAGCAGCTTGGGTCAGGATAACACCGGGGAGCTGTTTTTT
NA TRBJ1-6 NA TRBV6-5 CASRSPQNSPLHF TGTGCCAGCAGGAGCCCGCAAAATTCACCCCTCCACTTT
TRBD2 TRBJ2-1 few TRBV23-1 CASPGGTLAFIPLYNEQFF TGCGCCAGCCCGGGGGGGACATTGGCATTCATCCCTCTCTACAATGAGCAGTTCTTC
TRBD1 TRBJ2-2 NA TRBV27 CASNPGQGKTNTGELFF TGTGCCAGCAATCCAGGACAGGGAAAAACGAACACCGGGGAGCTGTTTTTT
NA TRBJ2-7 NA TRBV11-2 CASSLGTSWSYEQYF TGTGCCAGCAGCTTGGGCACTAGCTGGTCCTACGAGCAGTACTTC
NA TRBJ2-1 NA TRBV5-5 CASSPGSYNEQFF TGTGCCAGCAGCCCAGGGTCATACAATGAGCAGTTCTTC
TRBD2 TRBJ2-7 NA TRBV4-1 CASSQIYPSGRYEQYF TGCGCCAGCAGCCAAATTTACCCTAGCGGGAGGTACGAGCAGTACTTC
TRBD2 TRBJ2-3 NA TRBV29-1 CSVGLAGGIDTQYF TGCAGCGTTGGCCTAGCGGGAGGGATAGATACGCAGTATTTT
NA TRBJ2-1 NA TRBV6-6 CASSAAPSGVVGEQFF TGTGCCAGCAGTGCCGCCCCCAGCGGCGTGGTGGGAGAGCAGTTCTTC
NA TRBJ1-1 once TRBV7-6 CASSLTGSGNTEAFF TGTGCCAGCAGCTTAACAGGGTCGGGGAACACTGAAGCTTTCTTT
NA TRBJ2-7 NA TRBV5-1 CASSLGQEFTYEQYF TGCGCCAGCAGCTTGGGACAGGAGTTCACCTACGAGCAGTACTTC
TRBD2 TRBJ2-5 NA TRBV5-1 CASSLEAGGSETQYF TGCGCCAGCAGCTTGGAGGCGGGGGGGTCGGAGACCCAGTACTTC
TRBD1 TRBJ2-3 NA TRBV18 CASTGQGAGTDTQYF TGTGCCAGCACGGGACAGGGGGCTGGCACAGATACGCAGTATTTT
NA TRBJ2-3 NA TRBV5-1 CATSITHTDTQYF TGCGCCACCTCAATCACACACACAGATACGCAGTATTTT
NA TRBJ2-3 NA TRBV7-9 CASSLTSGSDTQYF TGTGCCAGCAGCTTAACATCAGGCTCAGATACGCAGTATTTT
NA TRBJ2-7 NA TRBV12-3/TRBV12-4 CASSFPSGYEQYF TGTGCCAGCAGTTTCCCCTCGGGCTACGAGCAGTACTTC
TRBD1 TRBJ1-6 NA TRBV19 CASTPTTGLYNSPLHF TGTGCCAGTACACCAACGACAGGGCTCTATAATTCACCCCTCCACTTT
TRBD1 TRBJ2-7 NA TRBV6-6 CASSYSGRGPSYEQYF TGTGCCAGCAGTTACTCTGGCAGGGGGCCCTCCTACGAGCAGTACTTC
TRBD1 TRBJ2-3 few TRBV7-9 CASRAAGQGAGTDTQYF TGTGCCAGCAGAGCCGCGGGACAGGGAGCCGGCACAGATACGCAGTATTTT
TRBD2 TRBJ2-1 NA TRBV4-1 CASSQDTAGGYRNEQFF TGCGCCAGCAGCCAAGATACAGCGGGAGGGTATAGGAATGAGCAGTTCTTC
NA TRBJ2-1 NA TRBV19 CASSIATLSSYNEQFF TGTGCCAGTAGTATAGCTACACTAAGCTCCTACAATGAGCAGTTCTTC
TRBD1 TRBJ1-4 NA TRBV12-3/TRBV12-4 CASTGQENEKLFF TGTGCCAGCACCGGACAGGAGAATGAAAAACTGTTTTTT
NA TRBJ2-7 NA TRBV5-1 CASSQDSARSYEQYF TGCGCCAGCAGTCAGGACAGCGCGCGGTCCTACGAGCAGTACTTC
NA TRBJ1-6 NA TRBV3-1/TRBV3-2 CASSQISGEPLHF TGTGCCAGCAGCCAAATTTCTGGGGAGCCCCTCCACTTT
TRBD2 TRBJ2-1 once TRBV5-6 CASNLLAGGMNEQFF TGTGCCAGCAACTTACTAGCGGGGGGTATGAATGAGCAGTTCTTC
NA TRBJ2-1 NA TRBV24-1 CATSDFSRAQSNEQFF TGTGCCACCAGTGATTTTTCCAGGGCCCAGAGTAATGAGCAGTTCTTC
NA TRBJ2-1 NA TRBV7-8 CASSLVEGWHEQFF TGTGCCAGCAGCTTAGTCGAGGGTTGGCATGAGCAGTTCTTC
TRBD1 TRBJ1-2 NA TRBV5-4 CASSSGTVFMGYTF TGTGCCAGCAGTTCCGGGACAGTGTTTATGGGCTACACCTTC